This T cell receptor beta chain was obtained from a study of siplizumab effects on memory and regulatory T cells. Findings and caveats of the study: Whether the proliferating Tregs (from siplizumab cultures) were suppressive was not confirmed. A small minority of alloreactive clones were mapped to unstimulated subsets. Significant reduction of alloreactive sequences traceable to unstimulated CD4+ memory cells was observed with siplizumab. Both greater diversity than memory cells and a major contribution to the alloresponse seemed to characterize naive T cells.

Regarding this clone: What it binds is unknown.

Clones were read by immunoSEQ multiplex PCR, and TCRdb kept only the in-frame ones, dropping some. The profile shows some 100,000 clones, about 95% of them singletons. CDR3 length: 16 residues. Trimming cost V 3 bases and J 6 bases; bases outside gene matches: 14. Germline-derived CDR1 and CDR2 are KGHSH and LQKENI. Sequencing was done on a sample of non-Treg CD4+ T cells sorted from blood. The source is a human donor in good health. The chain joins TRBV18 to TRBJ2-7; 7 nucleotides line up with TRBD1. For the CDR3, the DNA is TGTGCCAGCTCACCCGGGACAGCCAGGATGGGCGGCGAGCAGTACTTC. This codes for CASSPGTARMGGEQYF.